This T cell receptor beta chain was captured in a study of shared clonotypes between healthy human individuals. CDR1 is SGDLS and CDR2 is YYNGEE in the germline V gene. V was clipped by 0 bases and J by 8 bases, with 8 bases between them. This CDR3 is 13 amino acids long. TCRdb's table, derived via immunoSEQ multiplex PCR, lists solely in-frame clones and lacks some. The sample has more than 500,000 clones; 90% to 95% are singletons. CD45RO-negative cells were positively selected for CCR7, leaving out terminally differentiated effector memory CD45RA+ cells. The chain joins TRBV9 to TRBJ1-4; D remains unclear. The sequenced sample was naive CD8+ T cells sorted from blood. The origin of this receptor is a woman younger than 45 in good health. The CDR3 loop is CASSVGDKEKLFF. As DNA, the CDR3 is TGTGCCAGCAGCGTAGGCGACAAGGAAAAACTGTTTTTT.